This TCR beta chain was recorded in a study of T cells in localized non-small cell lung cancer. There are 11 residues in the CDR3. Trimming pared 5 bases from V and 5 bases from J, leaving 6 bases between. Germline CDR1 is SGHTA and CDR2 is FQGNSA. On this clone: Its antigen is undetermined.

Profiled with immunoSEQ multiplex PCR; TCRdb holds only in-frame clones, not every one. Among tens of thousands of clones, roughly 93% were seen once, and the ten largest hold approximately 7.9%. Overall study results and limits: T cell clonality was highest in uninvolved adjacent lung, above tumor. A median of approximately 60 of the top 100 tumor clones appeared in adjacent lung, which was paired and uninvolved.

This chain links TRBV7-2 with TRBJ2-5; TRBD2 might be the D (5 bases). The source was peripheral blood, collected before any cancer treatment. The TCR was taken from a female donor of 60 years or more with stage I lung adenocarcinoma. CDR3 nucleotide sequence: TGTGCCAGCAGCCGAGGGGAGACCCAGTACTTC. Its translation: CASSRGETQYF. The full variable domain, with the rest looked up from reference TRBV7-2 and TRBJ2-5, is GAGVSQSPSNKVTEKGKDVELRCDPISGHTALYWYRQSLGQGLEFLIYFQGNSAPDKSGLPSDRFSAERTGGSVSTLTIQRTQQEDSAVYLCASSRGETQYFGPGTRLLVL.